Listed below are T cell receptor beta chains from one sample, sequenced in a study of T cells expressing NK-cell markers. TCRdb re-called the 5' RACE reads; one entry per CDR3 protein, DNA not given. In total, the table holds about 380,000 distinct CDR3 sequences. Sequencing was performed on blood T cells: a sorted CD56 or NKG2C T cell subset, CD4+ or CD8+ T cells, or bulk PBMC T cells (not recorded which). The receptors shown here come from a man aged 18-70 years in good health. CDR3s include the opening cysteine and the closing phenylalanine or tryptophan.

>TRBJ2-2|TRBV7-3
CASSANVAGGTGELFF
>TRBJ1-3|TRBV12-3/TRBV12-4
CASGRGQPRNTIYF
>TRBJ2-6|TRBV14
CASSHGTGTRPGANVLTF
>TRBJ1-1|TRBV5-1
CASSFYAGTGLSEAFF
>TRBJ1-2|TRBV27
CASSFQGYYGYTF
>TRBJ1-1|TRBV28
CASSRTVGAFF
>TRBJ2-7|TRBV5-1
CASSLTGTYEQYF
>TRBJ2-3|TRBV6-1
CASRKTTGGSTDTQYF
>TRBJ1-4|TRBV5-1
CASRPDGTRGEKLFF
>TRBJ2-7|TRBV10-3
CAIRSTEGNYEQYF
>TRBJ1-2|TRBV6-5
CASSYIRGQDYGYTF
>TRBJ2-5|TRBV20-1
CSAREPSRRETQYF
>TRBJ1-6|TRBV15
CATSRGGTNSPLHF
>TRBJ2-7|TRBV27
CASSRIRDGANEQYF
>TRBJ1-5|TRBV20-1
CSARPQGSGNQPQHF
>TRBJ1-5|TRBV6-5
CASSYIDRGRNQPQHF
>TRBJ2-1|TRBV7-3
CASSSLQGSYNEQFF
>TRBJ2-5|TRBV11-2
CASSGGQGSETQYF
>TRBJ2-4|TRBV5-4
CASSLGADLAKNIQYF
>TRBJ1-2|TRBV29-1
CSALRGNGGYTF
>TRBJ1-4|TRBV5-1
CASSLVTGGSEKLFF
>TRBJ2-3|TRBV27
CASSGGWGAGTDTQYF
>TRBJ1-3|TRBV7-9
CASSHDRVYSGNTIYF
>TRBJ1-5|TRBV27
CASSYAGTGVNQPQHF
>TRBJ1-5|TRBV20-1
CSARDLRTHNSNQPQHF
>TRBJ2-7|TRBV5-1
CASRVAGQGIYEQYF
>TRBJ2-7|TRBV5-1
CASSSQPGALSYEQYF
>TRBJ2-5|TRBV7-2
CASSLVGGSETQYF
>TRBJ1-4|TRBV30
CAWSWMGVTQGLFF
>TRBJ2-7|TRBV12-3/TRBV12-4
CASSFYSGSPTYEQYF
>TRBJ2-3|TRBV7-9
CASSLWSGSTDTQYF
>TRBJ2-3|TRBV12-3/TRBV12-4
CASSRPSGGTTDTQYF
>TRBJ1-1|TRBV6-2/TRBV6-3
CASRDRGRTEAFF
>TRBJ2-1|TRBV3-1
CASSQYHPSGGTSSYNEQFF
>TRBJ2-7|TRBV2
CASSVRGKGHEQYF
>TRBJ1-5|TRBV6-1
CASRGYRSNQPQHF
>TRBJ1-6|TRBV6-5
CASSYLGTGGNSPLHF
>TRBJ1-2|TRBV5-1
CASSLEGTGGYGYTF
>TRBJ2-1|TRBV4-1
CASSQAVSSSYNEQFF
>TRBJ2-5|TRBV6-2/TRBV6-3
CASSTRQFPYQETQYF
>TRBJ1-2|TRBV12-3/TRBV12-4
CASSFLLANYGYTF
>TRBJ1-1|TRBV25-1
CASSRGTARNTEAFF
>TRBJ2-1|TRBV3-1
CASSQDRWRAPLSYNEQFF
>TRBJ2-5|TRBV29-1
CSVRTRNQETQYF